This T cell receptor (beta chain) is drawn from a study of cytomegalovirus exposure and HLA in healthy donors. Study information: Falling in the Caucasian-associated ancestry cluster were about 83% of a few hundred genotyped donors. Study findings and constraints: A missense DCLRE1C variant was associated with V- and J-gene trimming of TCR beta chains in a later analysis, and an independent cohort replicated the association. Follow-up analysis found HLA locus-dependent TCR association rates, highest for DRB1 and lowest for HLA-C. Productive status was seen about 90% or about 30% of the time for most TCR beta V segments in an earlier analysis.

With regard to this clone: Its specificity is unknown.

CDR1 is SGHVS and CDR2 is FQNEAQ in the germline V gene. J was trimmed by 2 bases and V by 4 bases; bases with no gene match: 5. This CDR3 has 15 amino acids. PCR primers comprised 60 Vbeta and 13 Jbeta primers. Repertoires were generated with immunoSEQ multiplex PCR, while TCRdb's copy carries only in-frame clones and drops some. Found here are some 200,000 clones, around four fifths of them singletons; the top ten hold around 3.2%. The receptor's source is a female donor in good health and CMV-seronegative. This chain uses TRBV7-8 with TRBJ2-5, with 9 bases matching TRBD1. Material for sequencing was PBMCs. CDR3 nucleotides: TGTGCCAGCAGCTCCCCCGGGACAGGGCAAGAGACCCAGTACTTC. Protein product: CASSSPGTGQETQYF.